The clone carrying this T cell receptor beta chain was seen ten or more times. Its target is unknown. This sample is drawn from a study of T-cell reconstitution after alpha-beta-depleted transplantation in children. Study outcomes and limitations: Counts and diversity of T cells one year after transplant came mostly from newly produced T cells. Surviving recipient T cells and thymic progenitors accounted for the high day-60 TCRbeta diversity observed in some patients. Roughly two months post-transplant, alpha-beta T cells reportedly originated from several hundred graft clones that had expanded.

Unique molecular identifiers tagged the TCRbeta library. TCRdb called the PCR reads again in MiXCR, with one record for every CDR3 protein. The profile covers some 15,000 distinct CDR3 sequences, with 5.1% appearing a single time and 5.5% to 7.5% taken by the ten largest. The CDR3 loop spans 13 amino acids. Germline V gene sequence: CDR1 MRHNA, CDR2 SNTAGT. Trimming stripped 4 bases from V and 3 bases from J, with 6 bases between. The chain joins TRBV6-4 to TRBJ2-2; the D gene is possibly TRBD2 (5 bases). The sequenced sample was PBMCs, obtained before TCRalphabeta/CD19-depleted stem cell transplant. The receptor's source is a boy aged 5-17 years with acute lymphoblastic leukemia, due to receive a stem cell transplant. Here the CDR3 reads CASSAGDTGELFF. Written as DNA, the CDR3 is TGTGCCAGCAGTGCCGGGGACACCGGGGAGCTGTTTTTT.